The entry below describes one T cell receptor (beta chain). Antigen specificity is unknown. This record belongs to a study of blood T cells in healthy people across ages. Study outcomes and limitations: Naive and antigen-experienced cells could not be conclusively compared, given unsorted PBMCs. CMV status of donors was not determined, possibly confounding expanded clonotype changes.

CDR1 SNHLY and CDR2 FYNNEI come from the germline V gene. Between the trimmed V and J ends, which lost 8 bases and 0 bases, there was a span of 14 bases. This CDR3 is 15 amino acids long. The authors ran a second PCR of about 6 to 11 cycles using a sample-barcoded 5' primer and a J-beta primer mix. In TCRdb, the 5' RACE reads were re-called with MiXCR into one record per CDR3 protein. The repertoire holds approximately 780,000 distinct CDR3 sequences, around 24% seen once, with about 2.9% in the top ten. Another study also made use of these data, one on T cells of mothers and their children. From that report: Barcodes for each sample and 2-4 random nucleotides were added by the M1S primer used in the second PCR.

Sequencing was done on a sample of blood. The source is a boy aged 5-17 years in good health. This sequence joins TRBV2 and TRBJ2-1; either TRBD1 or TRBD2 may supply D (5 bases each). The CDR3, as DNA: TGTGCCAGCGAGGGGACCCCGAGCTCCTACAATGAGCAGTTCTTC. Translation gives CASEGTPSSYNEQFF.